These T cell receptor beta chains were read from a single sample in a study of T cell changes during pregnancy in multiple sclerosis. The table came from immunoSEQ multiplex PCR; TCRdb's copy has only in-frame clones and leaves some out. The table includes some 41,000 clones, less than 95% detected once. Source: CD8+ T cells from peripheral blood mononuclear cells, taken in the first trimester of pregnancy. These TCRs come from a female donor with multiple sclerosis, enrolled in a pregnancy study. The CDR3 runs from the conserved cysteine through the conserved F or W. The D gene is left open where the match is weak. Not every row has a clone size; where given, it reads once, few, many or a size class.

CDR3 length | D gene | clone size | J gene | V gene | CDR3 DNA | CDR3 protein
13 | TRBD2 | - | TRBJ2-7 | TRBV2 | TGTGCCAAAGGACTAGCGAGGGGTTACGAGCAGTACTTC | CAKGLARGYEQYF
15 | - | - | TRBJ2-1 | TRBV6-5 | TGTGCCAGCAGACGCGGAGTGAGCTCCTACAATGAGCAGCTCTTC | CASRRGVSSYNEQLF
16 | - | - | TRBJ2-1 | TRBV5-1 | TGCGCCAGCAGCTTGGTGGGGGCCAGCTCCTACAATGAGCAGTTCTTC | CASSLVGASSYNEQFF
14 | - | - | TRBJ1-1 | TRBV7-9 | TGTGCCAGCAGCCTGCCGGGAGGAGGGACTGAAGCTTTCTTT | CASSLPGGGTEAFF
16 | TRBD2 | - | TRBJ2-1 | TRBV10-3 | TGTGCCATCAGTGCCCCGCGGGAGACGTCCTACAATGAGCAGTTCTTC | CAISAPRETSYNEQFF
16 | TRBD1 | - | TRBJ2-5 | TRBV7-7 | TGTGCCAGCAGCCTCCGGGACAGGGGGCTGGGAAAGACCCAGTACTTC | CASSLRDRGLGKTQYF
18 | TRBD1 | - | TRBJ1-1 | TRBV5-1 | TGCGCCAGCAGCTTTAGGGGCCAAGGGGGACAGCCGAACACTGAAGCTTTCTTT | CASSFRGQGGQPNTEAFF
13 | - | - | TRBJ1-1 | TRBV7-3 | TGTGCCAGCAGCTTAAGTATGACAACTGAAGCTTTCTTT | CASSLSMTTEAFF
13 | TRBD1 | - | TRBJ1-2 | TRBV7-9 | TGTGCCAGCAGCCGGACAGGGTACTATGGCTACACCTTC | CASSRTGYYGYTF
13 | - | - | TRBJ2-1 | TRBV5-4 | TGTGCCAGCAGTCGGTTGGTTTACAATGAGCAGTTCTTC | CASSRLVYNEQFF
16 | TRBD1 | - | TRBJ2-7 | TRBV7-9 | TGTGCCAGCAGCCCATCGTCCGGGACAGGGACATACGAGCAGTACTTC | CASSPSSGTGTYEQYF
14 | - | - | TRBJ2-3 | TRBV4-1 | TGCGCCAGCAGCCGGTTGCTACGAGAAGATACGCAGTATTTT | CASSRLLREDTQYF
13 | - | medium-sized | TRBJ2-7 | TRBV29-1 | TGCAGCGCTGAAGGAGACAACTCCTACGAGCAGTACTTC | CSAEGDNSYEQYF
15 | - | - | TRBJ2-1 | TRBV7-8 | TGTGCCAGCAGCTCAATCACTAGCTCCCAAATCGAGCAGTTCTTC | CASSSITSSQIEQFF
16 | TRBD2 | once | TRBJ2-1 | TRBV11-2 | TGTGCCAGCAGCTTAAGCGGGGATAGCTCCTACAATGAGCAGTTCTTC | CASSLSGDSSYNEQFF
12 | - | - | TRBJ1-1 | TRBV4-2 | TGTGCCAGCAGCCAGGGCCCGGCTGAAGCTTTCTTT | CASSQGPAEAFF
13 | - | - | TRBJ1-6 | TRBV7-9 | TGTGCCAGTGGGGGGGCTTTAGGATCACCCCTCCACTTT | CASGGALGSPLHF
15 | - | few | TRBJ2-7 | TRBV4-1 | TGCGCCAGCAGCCAAGCAGGGTCTAGCTCCTACGAGCAGTACTTC | CASSQAGSSSYEQYF
12 | TRBD1 | - | TRBJ1-2 | TRBV9 | TGTGCCAGCAGCCCCGACAGGGGCGGCTACACCTTC | CASSPDRGGYTF
14 | TRBD1 | once | TRBJ2-7 | TRBV11-3 | TGTGCCAGCAGCCCCCTCGGACAGGGCCACGAGCAGTACTTC | CASSPLGQGHEQYF
15 | - | - | TRBJ1-1 | TRBV27 | TGTGCCAGCAGTCGGCTACAGGGAGTCGACACTGAAGCTTTCTTT | CASSRLQGVDTEAFF
13 | - | - | TRBJ2-5 | TRBV30 | TGTGCCTGGAGACCCGGGAACCAAGAGACCCAGTACTTC | CAWRPGNQETQYF
15 | - | - | TRBJ1-2 | TRBV7-9 | TGTGCCAGCAGCAGAACACCGGGACTTAATTATGGCTACACCTTC | CASSRTPGLNYGYTF
16 | TRBD1 | - | TRBJ1-1 | TRBV18 | TGTGCCAGCTCACCACAACCAGGGGGCTCGAAAACTGAAGCTTTCTTT | CASSPQPGGSKTEAFF
15 | - | - | TRBJ2-3 | TRBV28 | TGTGCCAGCCGACTAAACGGGGAGGGCACAGATACGCAGTATTTT | CASRLNGEGTDTQYF
14 | TRBD1 | - | TRBJ2-7 | TRBV11-2 | TGTGCCAGCAGCGCAGGGACAGGGGAGGACGAGCAGTACTTC | CASSAGTGEDEQYF
13 | TRBD1 | once | TRBJ1-1 | TRBV25-1 | TGTGCCAGCATTTTGACAGGGTACGCTGAAGCTTTCTTT | CASILTGYAEAFF
14 | TRBD1 | - | TRBJ2-7 | TRBV4-3 | TGCGCCAGCAGCCGTGACAGGGCTTCTCTCGAGCAGTACTTC | CASSRDRASLEQYF
14 | - | - | TRBJ1-1 | TRBV4-3 | TGCGCCAGCAGCCAAGGCGCGGGGAACACTGAAGCTTTCTTT | CASSQGAGNTEAFF
11 | - | - | TRBJ1-2 | TRBV20-1 | TGCAGTGCTAGAGTGAGTTGGGGCTACACCTTC | CSARVSWGYTF
14 | - | - | TRBJ1-4 | TRBV2 | TGTGCCAGCAGTGACGGACTGATTCTAGAAAAACTGTTTTTT | CASSDGLILEKLFF
15 | TRBD1 | - | TRBJ1-1 | TRBV7-9 | TGTGCCAGCAGCTCGACAGGGGCAAGGAACACTGAAGCTTTCTTT | CASSSTGARNTEAFF
15 | TRBD2 | - | TRBJ2-1 | TRBV7-9 | TGTGCCAGCAGCTTTAGTGGGCTAGCGGATAATGAGCAGTTCTTC | CASSFSGLADNEQFF
16 | TRBD2 | - | TRBJ2-7 | TRBV7-9 | TGTGCCAGCAGCCCACCGTGGTCAGCGGGGGCCTACGAGCAGTACTTC | CASSPPWSAGAYEQYF
14 | TRBD2 | - | TRBJ2-1 | TRBV7-9 | TGTGCCAGCAGCCTGGGACTAGGTGTGGGTGAGCAGTTCTTC | CASSLGLGVGEQFF
16 | TRBD2 | few | TRBJ2-1 | TRBV7-8 | TGTGCCAGCAGCGGCGAACTAGCGGGAGGATTTAATGAGCAGTTCTTC | CASSGELAGGFNEQFF
11 | - | few | TRBJ1-2 | TRBV6-1 | TGTGCCAGCAGTGAACTCAGGGGCTACACCTTC | CASSELRGYTF
14 | - | - | TRBJ2-7 | TRBV5-4 | TGTGCCAGCAGCCTCGGACCGACAGCTCCCGAGCAGTACTTC | CASSLGPTAPEQYF
16 | - | - | TRBJ1-1 | TRBV21-1 | TGTGCCAGCAGCAAGGTACCAGGGGTTATGAACACTGAAGCTTTCTTT | CASSKVPGVMNTEAFF
11 | - | - | TRBJ1-5 | TRBV5-1 | TGCGCCAGCTTTCTTAGTCAGCCCCAGCATTTT | CASFLSQPQHF
13 | TRBD2 | - | TRBJ2-7 | TRBV10-1 | TGCGCCAGGTTAAAGCGGGGCACCTACGAGCAGTACTTC | CARLKRGTYEQYF
15 | - | once | TRBJ2-3 | TRBV7-6 | TGTGCCAGCAGCTTAGGGCAGGGAAGCACAGATACGCAGTATTTT | CASSLGQGSTDTQYF
15 | TRBD2 | - | TRBJ2-3 | TRBV25-1 | TGTGCCAGCAGTGAATATCAGCGGGAAGGAGATACGCAGTATTTT | CASSEYQREGDTQYF
18 | TRBD2 | many | TRBJ2-3 | TRBV6-4 | TGTGCCAGCAGTGATACTAGCGGGAGGCTCGAAATAGGGAATACGCAGTATTTT | CASSDTSGRLEIGNTQYF
15 | - | - | TRBJ2-7 | TRBV27 | TGTGCCAGCAGCCTGGGGTCGGACACGACCTACGAGCAGTACTTC | CASSLGSDTTYEQYF
10 | - | - | TRBJ2-5 | TRBV29-1 | TGCAGCGTCCTGAGAGAGACCCAGTACTTC | CSVLRETQYF
15 | - | - | TRBJ2-1 | TRBV10-3 | TGTGCCATCAGCGTGGACAGCGGGGATAACAATGAGCAGTTCTTC | CAISVDSGDNNEQFF
16 | TRBD1 | - | TRBJ2-4 | TRBV27 | TGTGCCAGCAGTTCGGGGACAGGGGCCCCGGTAAACATTCAGTACTTC | CASSSGTGAPVNIQYF
12 | - | - | TRBJ1-1 | TRBV10-2 | TGCGCCAGCAGTTCCGTTCGGGGTGAAGCTTTCTTT | CASSSVRGEAFF
11 | TRBD1 | - | TRBJ1-3 | TRBV19 | TGTGCCAGTTCGCGACAGGGCAATCCATATTTT | CASSRQGNPYF
16 | TRBD2 | - | TRBJ2-3 | TRBV6-1 | TGTGCCAGCAGTGAAACTAGCGGGGGGGCATCAGATACGCAGTATTTT | CASSETSGGASDTQYF
14 | - | - | TRBJ1-1 | TRBV6-6 | TGTGCCAGCAGGCCGACAGCCATTAACACTGAAGCTTTCTTT | CASRPTAINTEAFF
16 | TRBD1 | once | TRBJ2-2 | TRBV19 | TGTGCCAGTAGTATCGGACAGGGGGGTAGGACCGGGGAGCTGTTTTTT | CASSIGQGGRTGELFF
14 | - | - | TRBJ2-7 | TRBV27 | TGTGCCAGCAGTTTGAAGGGGTTAAGTTACGAGCAGTACTTC | CASSLKGLSYEQYF